This T cell receptor beta chain is drawn from a study of control samples from healthy donors and cancer patients. The method was immunoSEQ multiplex PCR; TCRdb's version includes in-frame clones alone and lacks a portion of them. Altogether 150,000 to 200,000 clones are present, 95% to 96% being singletons, with the ten largest covering approximately 1%. V was pared by 4 bases and J by 4 bases, with 10 bases of the junction left unmatched. There are 16 residues in the CDR3. CDR1 and CDR2 from the germline V gene are MDHEN and SYDVKM. The specimen sequenced was blood. The sequence derives from a woman in her twenties or thirties in good health. J is TRBJ1-5 and V is TRBV28; 7 nucleotides agree with TRBD1. CDR3 protein: CASSWDRVRLNQPQHF. CDR3 in DNA: TGTGCCAGCAGTTGGGACAGAGTTAGGTTAAATCAGCCCCAGCATTTT.